What follows are 27 T cell receptor beta chains derived from one specimen sequenced in a study of OX40 agonist ivuxolimab in advanced cancers. Libraries were prepared by immunoSEQ multiplex PCR; TCRdb keeps only in-frame clonotypes and omits some of them. The sample has around 60,000 clones, around 83% seen once; the top ten hold about 2.4%. Sequenced material: CD4+ or CD8+ T cells sorted from blood, taken in a trial of the OX40 agonist ivuxolimab. These receptors were obtained from an adult with an advanced solid tumor such as melanoma, head and neck, liver or kidney cancer.

The V call is TRBV5-1, the J call TRBJ1-4, with unresolved D. This CDR3 has 13 amino acids. V lost 4 bases and J lost 8, with 12 bases in between. The germline V gene has CDR1 SGHRS and CDR2 YFSETQ. The CDR3 DNA reads as TGCGCCAGCAGCACCGAGGGAGGGGAAAAACTGTTTTTT. The encoded protein is CASSTEGGEKLFF.

V and J are TRBV25-1 and TRBJ2-3; 10 bases align to TRBD1. J lost 6 bases, V lost 3 bases, and 6 bases had no gene match. Looked up from germline, CDR1 is MGHDK and CDR2 is SYGVNS. The CDR3 loop spans 15 amino acids. CDR3 sequence: CASSDEGTGADTQYF. The CDR3 DNA follows: TGTGCCAGCAGTGACGAAGGGACAGGGGCGGATACGCAGTATTTT.

The rearrangement links TRBV13 to TRBJ1-5; possibly TRBD1 for D (5 bases). The CDR3 loop spans 16 amino acids. Germline CDR1 PRHDT, CDR2 FYEKMQ (reference sequence). The germline V and J ends were trimmed by 3 bases and 0 bases, with 12 bases remaining between them. The CDR3 loop reads CASSLGHRRSNQPQHF. For the CDR3, the DNA is TGTGCCAGCAGCTTGGGGCACAGGCGTAGCAATCAGCCCCAGCATTTT.

This clone has only a few counts. The gene calls are TRBV2 and TRBJ2-2, with D possibly TRBD1 on 6 matching bases. Germline V lookup: CDR1 SNHLY, CDR2 FYNNEI. V was trimmed by 6 bases and J by 0 bases, leaving 11 bases between them. CDR3 length: 15 amino acids. The CDR3 DNA reads as TGTGCCAGCAGCGCAGACAGGACGAACACCGGGGAGCTGTTTTTT. Its protein product is CASSADRTNTGELFF.

The chain uses TRBV7-9 and TRBJ2-5; D gene ambiguous. Germline lookup yields CDR1 SEHNR and CDR2 FQNEAQ (reference sequence). The CDR3 is made up of 11 amino acids. V shed 1 base and J shed 6 bases, with 3 bases lying between them. CDR3 coding DNA: TGTGCCAGCAGCTTAGAGCAGACCCAGTACTTC. Protein: CASSLEQTQYF.

The chain recombines TRBV11-3 with TRBJ2-7; D gene ambiguous. Per the germline V gene, CDR1 is SGHNT and CDR2 is YENEEA. Trimming removed 4 bases from V and 1 base from J, with 5 bases in between. This CDR3 is built from 12 residues. As DNA, the CDR3 is TGTGCCAGCAGCTCAGATTCCTACGAGCAGTACTTC. The encoded protein is CASSSDSYEQYF.

V usage is TRBV12-5 and J usage is TRBJ1-5; D gene ambiguous. Germline CDR1 reads LGHNT; CDR2 reads FRNRAP. The CDR3 contains 15 residues. Deletions cut 5 bases from V and 2 bases from J, with 13 bases between. The CDR3 loop reads CASGLGPQGNQPQHF. CDR3 DNA sequence: TGTGCTAGTGGTCTCGGGCCTCAGGGCAATCAGCCCCAGCATTTT.

The rearrangement uses TRBV15 and TRBJ1-1, with D tentatively TRBD1 (6 bases). V lost 1 base and J lost 11, with 14 bases in between. CDR3 length: 13 amino acids. Germline V gene sequence: CDR1 LNHNV, CDR2 YYDKDF (reference sequence). CDR3 region: CATSRGGHPTAFF. CDR3 nucleotides: TGTGCCACCAGCAGAGGGGGACACCCAACGGCTTTCTTT.

The gene calls are TRBV18 and TRBJ1-5; 9 bases match TRBD1. The CDR3 contains 17 residues. J was trimmed by 2 bases and V by 2 bases; bases with no gene match: 7. CDR1 KGHSH and CDR2 LQKENI come from the germline V gene. CDR3 region: CASSPNRGLGGNQPQHF. For the CDR3, the DNA is TGTGCCAGCTCACCAAACAGGGGGCTTGGGGGCAATCAGCCCCAGCATTTT.

This chain connects TRBV6-5 to TRBJ2-7, with D unclear. The CDR3 consists of 11 residues. Trimming removed 0 bases from V and 9 bases from J, with 6 bases in between. Germline V gene lookup returns CDR1 MNHEY and CDR2 SVGAGI. For the CDR3, the DNA is TGTGCCAGCAGTTACTCGCAAGGGCAGTACTTC. Translating gives CASSYSQGQYF.

The CDR3: CASSLSPADTIYEQYF. The DNA of the CDR3 is TGCGCCAGCAGCCTGTCCCCGGCGGACACCATCTACGAGCAGTACTTC. The V call is TRBV5-1, the J call TRBJ2-7; possibly TRBD1 for D (5 bases). This CDR3 has 16 amino acids. The germline V gene has CDR1 SGHRS and CDR2 YFSETQ. V gave up 4 bases and J gave up 3 bases, with 20 bases separating them.

The chain carries TRBV6-6 and TRBJ2-5, with D possibly matching TRBD2 (7 bases). Trimming took off 9 bases at V and 1 base at J, with 18 bases between the two ends. The CDR3 is made up of 15 amino acids. Germline V gene sequence: CDR1 MNHNY, CDR2 SVGAGI (reference sequence). Here the CDR3 reads CASSSGGQLQETQYF. CDR3 nucleotides: TGTGCCAGTTCCTCGGGAGGACAGCTCCAAGAGACCCAGTACTTC.

The chain carries TRBV4-1 and TRBJ1-4; D is unresolved. In germline, CDR1 is MGHRA, CDR2 YSYEKL. V gave up 0 bases and J gave up 4 bases, with 18 bases separating them. The CDR3 is made up of 18 amino acids. Written as DNA, the CDR3 is TGCGCCAGCAGCCAAGATCACCGAGACGGCGTTCTTAATGAAAAACTGTTTTTT. The encoded protein is CASSQDHRDGVLNEKLFF.

V is TRBV5-1 and J is TRBJ1-1, with 9 bases matching TRBD1. CDR3 length: 15 amino acids. V lost 4 bases to trimming and J lost 1 base; unmatched junction nucleotides: 5. Germline V CDR1 and CDR2: SGHRS, YFSETQ. The CDR3 loop reads CASSTGGRENTEAFF. DNA of the CDR3: TGCGCCAGCAGCACAGGGGGCAGGGAGAACACTGAAGCTTTCTTT.

This chain uses TRBV9 with TRBJ2-3, with D perhaps matching TRBD2 (6 bases). Germline CDR1 reads SGDLS; CDR2 reads YYNGEE. The CDR3 spans 16 residues. V was cut by 0 bases and J by 6 bases, with 17 bases left in between. The CDR3 DNA follows: TGTGCCAGCAGCGTAGGGATCCAGACTAGTAGTGATACGCAGTATTTT. This encodes CASSVGIQTSSDTQYF.

The chain couples TRBV6-5 to TRBJ1-1; D gene ambiguous. This CDR3 spans 13 amino acids. CDR1 MNHEY and CDR2 SVGAGI come from the germline V gene. V was pared by 6 bases and J by 7 bases, with 15 bases between. The CDR3 sequence: CASSPLPYSEAFF. CDR3 in DNA: TGTGCCAGCAGCCCACTGCCCTACAGTGAAGCTTTCTTT.

This clone showed up just once. The V call is TRBV7-9, the J call TRBJ2-5; the D gene is possibly TRBD2 (6 bases). The CDR3 has 14 amino acids. The germline V gene encodes CDR1 SEHNR and CDR2 FQNEAQ (reference sequence). Trimming stripped 1 base from V and 3 bases from J, with 9 bases between. CDR3 DNA: TGTGCCAGCAGCTTAGATGGAGGGGAAGAGACCCAGTACTTC. Its translation: CASSLDGGEETQYF.

The chain recombines TRBV6-1 with TRBJ2-5; D is unclear. CDR1 and CDR2 (germline): MNHNS, SASEGT. This CDR3 is 14 amino acids long. With 3 bases removed from V and 3 bases from J, the gap between germline ends came to 11 bases. The CDR3 bases are TGTGCCAGCAGTGAGTCTACATTCAAAGAGACCCAGTACTTC. Protein: CASSESTFKETQYF.

The chain combines TRBV2 with TRBJ1-2; weak D call: TRBD1 (6 bases). CDR3 size: 15 residues. Trimming removed 1 base at V and 8 bases at J, with 17 bases between. Germline V lookup: CDR1 SNHLY, CDR2 FYNNEI. Here the CDR3 reads CASSEVGATLGGYTF. In DNA form, the CDR3 reads TGTGCCAGCAGTGAAGTGGGGGCTACCCTAGGGGGCTACACCTTC.

The rearrangement uses TRBV19 and TRBJ1-5, with D possibly being TRBD1 (6 bases). The CDR3 runs to 14 residues. The germline gives CDR1 LNHDA, CDR2 SQIVND (reference sequence). V shed 5 bases and J shed 4 bases, with 12 bases lying between them. The CDR3 region is CASSHREKNQPQHF. CDR3 nucleotides: TGTGCCAGTAGTCACAGGGAGAAGAATCAGCCCCAGCATTTT.

The chain is built from TRBV5-8 and TRBJ2-5; possibly TRBD1 for D (5 bases). The CDR3 has 15 residues. Per germline, CDR1 SGHTS and CDR2 YDEGEE. V lost 1 base and J 2 bases, leaving 12 bases between the germline ends. CDR3 in DNA: TGTGCCAGCAGCTTGACCCAGGGTAGACAAGAGACCCAGTACTTC. It is translated as CASSLTQGRQETQYF.

V gene TRBV5-8 combines with J gene TRBJ2-5; TRBD2 agrees at 12 bases. Trimming removed 3 bases from V and 1 base from J; junction bases left unmatched: 4. Per germline, CDR1 SGHTS and CDR2 YDEGEE. The CDR3 runs to 16 residues. The CDR3 region is CASSSRLAGAQETQYF. In nucleotides, the CDR3 is TGTGCCAGCAGCTCCAGACTAGCGGGGGCCCAAGAGACCCAGTACTTC. Drawing the rest from reference TRBV5-8 and TRBJ2-5, the complete variable domain is EAGVTQSPTHLIKTRGQQATLRCSPISGHTSVYWYQQALGLGLQFLLWYDEGEERNRGNFPPRFSGRQFPNYSSELNVNALELEDSALYLCASSSRLAGAQETQYFGPGTRLLVL.

The chain joins TRBV28 to TRBJ1-5; 8 bases align to TRBD1. The V gene's germline CDR1 is MDHEN and CDR2 SYDVKM. The CDR3 has 16 residues. Trimming at V came to 2 bases and at J to 6 bases, leaving 9 bases not matched to a gene. CDR3 in DNA: TGTGCCAGCAGTTTAATTAGGACAGGGATTAGTCAGCCCCAGCATTTT. Residues: CASSLIRTGISQPQHF. Full variable domain (missing parts from reference TRBV28 and TRBJ1-5): DVKVTQSSRYLVKRTGEKVFLECVQDMDHENMFWYRQDPGLGLRLIYFSYDVKMKEKGDIPEGYSVSREKKERFSLILESASTNQTSMYLCASSLIRTGISQPQHFGDGTRLSIL.

This chain uses TRBV7-6 with TRBJ2-5; tentatively, D is TRBD2 (5 bases). The CDR3 is made up of 15 amino acids. Germline V gene data show CDR1 as SGHVS and CDR2 as FNYEAQ. V lost 4 bases to trimming and J lost 4 bases, with 16 bases between them. CDR3 residues: CASSSLVSPPETQYF. The CDR3 DNA reads as TGTGCCAGCAGCTCACTAGTCTCCCCCCCAGAGACCCAGTACTTC.

This chain connects TRBV5-8 to TRBJ2-7; D is ambiguous. This CDR3 has 12 amino acids. Trimming took off 4 bases at V and 5 bases at J, with 10 bases between the two ends. CDR1 is SGHTS, CDR2 YDEGEE, per germline. CDR3 protein: CASSLGRNEQYF. CDR3 sequence (DNA): TGTGCCAGCAGCCTTGGCAGGAACGAGCAGTACTTC.

V and J are TRBV5-8 and TRBJ1-2; a weak D match, TRBD1 (5 bases). CDR3 length: 13 amino acids. Germline CDR1 is SGHTS and CDR2 is YDEGEE. Trimming took 2 bases from V and 3 from J, leaving 8 bases between them. Written as DNA, the CDR3 is TGTGCCAGCAGCTTTAAGGGACACTATGGCTACACCTTC. Its translation: CASSFKGHYGYTF.

This chain connects TRBV7-2 to TRBJ2-7; D gene ambiguous. This CDR3 has 12 amino acids. V was cut by 3 bases and J by 2 bases, with 5 bases left in between. CDR1 is SGHTA, CDR2 FQGNSA, per germline. CDR3 in amino acids: CASSFGPYEQYF. DNA for the CDR3: TGTGCCAGCAGCTTTGGGCCCTACGAGCAGTACTTC.